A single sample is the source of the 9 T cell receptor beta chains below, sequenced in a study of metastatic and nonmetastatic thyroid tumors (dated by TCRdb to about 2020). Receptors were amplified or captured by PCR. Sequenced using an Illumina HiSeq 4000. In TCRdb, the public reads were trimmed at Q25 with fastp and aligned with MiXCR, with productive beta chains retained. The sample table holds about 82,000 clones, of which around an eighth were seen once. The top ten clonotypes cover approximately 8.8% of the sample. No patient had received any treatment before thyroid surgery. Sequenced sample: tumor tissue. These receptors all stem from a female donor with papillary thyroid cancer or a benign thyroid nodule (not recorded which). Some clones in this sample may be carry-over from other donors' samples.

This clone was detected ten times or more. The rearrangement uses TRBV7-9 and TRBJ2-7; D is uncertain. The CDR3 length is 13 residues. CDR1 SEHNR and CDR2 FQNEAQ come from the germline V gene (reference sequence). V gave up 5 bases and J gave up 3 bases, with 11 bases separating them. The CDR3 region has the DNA TGTGCCAGCAGCCATACGACGGGCTACGAGCAGTACTTC. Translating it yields CASSHTTGYEQYF.

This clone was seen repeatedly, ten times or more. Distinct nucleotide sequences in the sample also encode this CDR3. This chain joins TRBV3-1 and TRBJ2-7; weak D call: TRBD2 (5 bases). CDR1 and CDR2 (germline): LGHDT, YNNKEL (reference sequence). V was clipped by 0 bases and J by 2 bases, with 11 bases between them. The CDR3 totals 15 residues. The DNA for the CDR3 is TGTGCCAGCAGCCAAGATTTCGGGGTCCCCTACGAGCAGTACTTC. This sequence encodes CASSQDFGVPYEQYF.

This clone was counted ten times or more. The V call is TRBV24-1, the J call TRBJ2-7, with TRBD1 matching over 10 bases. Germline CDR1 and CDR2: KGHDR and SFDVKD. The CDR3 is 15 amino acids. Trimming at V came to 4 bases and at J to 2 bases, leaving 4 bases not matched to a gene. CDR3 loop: CATSDPGQGTYEQYF. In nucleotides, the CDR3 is TGTGCCACCAGTGACCCGGGACAGGGGACCTACGAGCAGTACTTC.

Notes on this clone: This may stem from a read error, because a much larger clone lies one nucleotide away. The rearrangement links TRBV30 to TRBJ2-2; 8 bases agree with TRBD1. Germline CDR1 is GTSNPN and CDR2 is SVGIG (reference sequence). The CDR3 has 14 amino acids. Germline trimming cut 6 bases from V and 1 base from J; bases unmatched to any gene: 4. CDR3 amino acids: CACRTGLNTGELFF. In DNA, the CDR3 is TGTGCCTGTCGGACAGGGCTGAACACCGGGGAGCTGTTTTTT.

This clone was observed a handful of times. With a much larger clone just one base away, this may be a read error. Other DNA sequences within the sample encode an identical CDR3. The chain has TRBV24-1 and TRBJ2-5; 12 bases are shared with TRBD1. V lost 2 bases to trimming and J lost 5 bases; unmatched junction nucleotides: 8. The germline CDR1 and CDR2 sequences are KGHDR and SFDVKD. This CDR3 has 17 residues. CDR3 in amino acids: CATSDSRDRGRGETQYF. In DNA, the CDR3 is TGTGCCACCAGTGATTCCCGGGACAGGGGGCGAGGTGAGACCCAGTACTTC.

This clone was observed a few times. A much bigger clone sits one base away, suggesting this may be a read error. The CDR3 DNA is TGCAGTGTTAGCGTTTCAGCTAACTATGGCTACACCTTC. Its translation: CSVSVSANYGYTF. The rearrangement uses TRBV20-1 and TRBJ1-2; D not resolved. The V gene's germline CDR1 is DFQATT and CDR2 SNEGSKA (reference sequence). V was trimmed by 7 bases and J by 0 bases, leaving 12 bases between them. The CDR3 contains 13 residues.

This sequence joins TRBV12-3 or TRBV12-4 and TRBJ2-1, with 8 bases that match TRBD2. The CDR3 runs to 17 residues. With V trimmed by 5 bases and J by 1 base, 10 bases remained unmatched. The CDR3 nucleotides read TGTGCCAGCAGTCCTAATAGCGGGAACAGGTCCTACAATGAGCAGTTCTTC. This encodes CASSPNSGNRSYNEQFF.

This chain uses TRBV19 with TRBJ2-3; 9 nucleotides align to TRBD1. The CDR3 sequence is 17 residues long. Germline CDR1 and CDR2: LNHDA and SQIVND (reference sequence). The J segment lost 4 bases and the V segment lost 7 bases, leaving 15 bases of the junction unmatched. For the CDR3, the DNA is TGTGCCAGTACCCCTACTTGGGGGACAGGGAGTGCAGATACGCAGTATTTT. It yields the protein CASTPTWGTGSADTQYF.

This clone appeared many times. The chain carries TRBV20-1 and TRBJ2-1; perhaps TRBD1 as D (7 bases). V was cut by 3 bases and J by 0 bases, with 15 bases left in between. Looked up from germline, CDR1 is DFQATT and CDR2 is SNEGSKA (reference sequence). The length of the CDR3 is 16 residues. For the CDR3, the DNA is TGCAGTGCTAGGAACGTCAGGGGGGCCTCCTACAATGAGCAGTTCTTC. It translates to CSARNVRGASYNEQFF.